This T cell receptor beta chain was recovered during a study of T cell repertoires in cytomegalovirus infection. Study background: Public TCR beta signatures marked donors with CMV infection and the matching HLA.

As for this clonotype: Antigen specificity is unknown.

After removal of 2 bases from V and 5 bases from J, the junction contained 6 bases not matched to a gene. The CDR3 runs to 14 residues. Germline assignment: CDR1 SGHVS and CDR2 FNYEAQ. Study results and limitations: Cumulative frequency of public TCR beta families picked out carriers of CMV plus the relevant HLA.

TCRdb used MiXCR to reprocess the reads, holding one entry per CDR3 protein. The sample yields some 940,000 distinct CDR3 sequences, around 32% seen once. The V gene is TRBV7-6, the J gene TRBJ2-7, with TRBD2 matching 7 bases. The clonotype comes from a human donor in good health (CMV status not recorded). Some clones in this sample may be carry-over from other donors' samples. The sequencing used cultured CD8+ T cells from PBMCs, collected from culture after CMV antigen stimulation. The CDR3 nucleotides read TGTGCCAGCAGCTTAATTGCGGGAGACGACGAGCAGTACTTC. It translates to CASSLIAGDDEQYF. Supplemented by reference TRBV7-6 and TRBJ2-7, the full variable domain reads GAGVSQSPRYKVTKRGQDVALRCDPISGHVSLYWYRQALGQGPEFLTYFNYEAQQDKSGLPNDRFSAERPEGSISTLTIQRTEQRDSAMYRCASSLIAGDDEQYFGPGTRLTVT.